The 9 T cell receptor beta chains below come from one sample, sequenced in a study of blood T cell repertoires in COVID-19. The data were produced by immunoSEQ multiplex PCR, yet TCRdb's version contains in-frame clones alone and is incomplete. The sample lists 130,000 to 150,000 clones, around 81% seen once, with approximately 12% in the top ten. What was sequenced was peripheral blood. The receptors originated from a man aged 55 to 70 with active or convalescent COVID-19.

The V gene is TRBV9, the J gene TRBJ2-3; D perhaps matches TRBD2 (5 bases). Germline assignment: CDR1 SGDLS and CDR2 YYNGEE. Trimming removed 4 bases at V and 5 bases at J, with 14 bases between. This CDR3 is built from 14 residues. The CDR3 reads CASSPLAIKDTQYF. Written as DNA, the CDR3 is TGTGCCAGCAGCCCTCTAGCAATCAAAGATACGCAGTATTTT.

The gene calls are TRBV28 and TRBJ2-7; 7 nucleotides agree with TRBD1. CDR3 length: 14 residues. V was pared by 8 bases and J by 3 bases, with 10 bases of the junction left unmatched. Germline CDR1 is MDHEN and CDR2 is SYDVKM. In nucleotides, the CDR3 is TGTGCCAGCGGCCCAGGGGGTTTTATCTACGAGCAGTACTTC. Amino acids: CASGPGGFIYEQYF.

The CDR3 nucleotides are TGTGCCAACAAGTGGACTAGCGGCACAGATACGCAGTATTTT. This translates into CANKWTSGTDTQYF. The J gene is TRBJ2-3, the V gene TRBV2, with 9 bases identical to TRBD2. Germline V gives CDR1 SNHLY, CDR2 FYNNEI. The CDR3 is 14 residues long. V shed 10 bases and J 1 base; nucleotides not matched to a gene: 6.

The genes are TRBV4-1 and TRBJ1-4, with 8 bases fitting TRBD1. V trimming: 1 base; J trimming: 13 bases; junction bases outside the gene matches: 11. This CDR3 has 15 amino acids. CDR1 and CDR2 from the germline V gene are MGHRA and YSYEKL. The chain's CDR3 is CASSQVGTGTQRLFF. CDR3 DNA: TGCGCCAGCAGCCAAGTAGGGACAGGAACCCAAAGACTGTTTTTT.

This clone was detected a few times. This chain uses TRBV7-8 with TRBJ1-5, with D tentatively TRBD1 (6 bases). V gave up 0 bases and J gave up 1 base, with 13 bases separating them. This CDR3 is 17 amino acids long. The germline V gene encodes CDR1 SGHVS and CDR2 FQNEAQ. The CDR3 nucleotides are TGTGCCAGCAGCTTAGCCCCTTCTGACAGGAGCAATCAGCCCCAGCATTTT. It translates to CASSLAPSDRSNQPQHF.

This clone was counted a single time. The chain couples TRBV9 to TRBJ2-5; D ambiguous. The germline V gene has CDR1 SGDLS and CDR2 YYNGEE. The CDR3 covers 13 residues. V was shortened by 0 bases and J by 5 bases, with 8 bases between the two germline ends. The CDR3 spells CASSVGLRETQYF. CDR3 DNA: TGTGCCAGCAGCGTAGGCCTGAGGGAGACCCAGTACTTC.

This rearrangement joins TRBV6-6 to TRBJ2-5; 7 bases fit TRBD1. The CDR3 is made up of 14 amino acids. The ends lost 4 bases at V and 6 bases at J; junction bases unmatched: 8. CDR1 and CDR2 from the germline V gene are MNHNY and SVGAGI (reference sequence). Here the CDR3 reads CASSSSDRWQTQYF. Here the CDR3 DNA reads TGTGCCAGCAGTTCCTCGGACAGGTGGCAGACCCAGTACTTC.

The chain couples TRBV29-1 to TRBJ1-2; 7 bases agree with TRBD1. This CDR3 comprises 13 residues. Germline V gene data show CDR1 as SQVTM and CDR2 as ANQGSEA. V lost 4 bases, J lost 1 base, and 3 bases stayed unmatched. CDR3 sequence (DNA): TGCAGCGTTGGGGACAGATTTAACTATGGCTACACCTTC. It specifies CSVGDRFNYGYTF.

This chain joins TRBV7-8 and TRBJ1-2; 7 bases are a match to TRBD1. Looked up from germline, CDR1 is SGHVS and CDR2 is FQNEAQ. The CDR3 has 15 residues. The V segment lost 5 bases and the J segment 0 bases; nucleotides outside the gene matches: 6. The CDR3 sequence is CASSLGTETNYGYTF. DNA of the CDR3: TGTGCCAGCAGCCTCGGGACAGAGACTAACTATGGCTACACCTTC.